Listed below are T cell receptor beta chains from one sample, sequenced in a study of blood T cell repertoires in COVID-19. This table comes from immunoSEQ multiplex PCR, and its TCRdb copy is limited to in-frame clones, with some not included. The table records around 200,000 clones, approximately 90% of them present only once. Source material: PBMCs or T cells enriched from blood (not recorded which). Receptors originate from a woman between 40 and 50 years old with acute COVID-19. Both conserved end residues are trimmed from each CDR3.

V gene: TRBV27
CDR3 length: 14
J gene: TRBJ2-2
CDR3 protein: ASSLISGVDTGELF

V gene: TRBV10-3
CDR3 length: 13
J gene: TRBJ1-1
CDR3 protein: AISYFGTDNTEAF

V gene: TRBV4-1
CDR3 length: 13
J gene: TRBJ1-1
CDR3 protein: ASSRSGQGNTEAF

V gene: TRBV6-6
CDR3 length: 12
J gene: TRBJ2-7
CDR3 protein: ASSSGQGFYEQY

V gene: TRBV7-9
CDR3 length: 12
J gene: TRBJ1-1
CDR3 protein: ASSQVGMNTEAF

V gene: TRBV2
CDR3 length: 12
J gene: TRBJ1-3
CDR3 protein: ASRTGLSGNTIY

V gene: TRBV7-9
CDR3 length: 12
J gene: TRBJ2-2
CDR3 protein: ASSPTVNGGELF

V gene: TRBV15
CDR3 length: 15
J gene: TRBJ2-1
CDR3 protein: ATSGWGQGASYNEQF

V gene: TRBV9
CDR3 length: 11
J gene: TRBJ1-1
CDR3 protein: ASSPRGWTEAF

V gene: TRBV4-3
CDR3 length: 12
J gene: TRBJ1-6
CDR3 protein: ASSKGTGSAPLH

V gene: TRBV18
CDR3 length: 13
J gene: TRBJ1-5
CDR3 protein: ASSLGTVNNQPQH

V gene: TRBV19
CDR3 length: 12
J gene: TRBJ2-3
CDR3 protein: ASSIGTRAHTQY

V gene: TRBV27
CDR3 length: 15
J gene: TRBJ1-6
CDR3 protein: ASSYSPRDRVDSPLH

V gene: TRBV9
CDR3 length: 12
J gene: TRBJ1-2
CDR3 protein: ASSGRDRYYGYT

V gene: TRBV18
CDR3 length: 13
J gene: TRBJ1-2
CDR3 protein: ASSPPSARLYGYT

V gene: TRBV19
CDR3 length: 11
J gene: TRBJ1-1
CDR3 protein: ASSRVKNTEAF

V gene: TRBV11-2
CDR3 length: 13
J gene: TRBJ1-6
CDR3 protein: ASSFLPGWESPLH

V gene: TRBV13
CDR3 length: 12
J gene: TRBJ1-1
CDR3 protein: ASSLGLLNTEAF

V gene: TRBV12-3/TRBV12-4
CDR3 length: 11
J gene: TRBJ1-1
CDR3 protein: ASKRAARTEAF

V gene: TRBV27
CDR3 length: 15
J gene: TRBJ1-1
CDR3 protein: ASSSRTGGVGNTEAF

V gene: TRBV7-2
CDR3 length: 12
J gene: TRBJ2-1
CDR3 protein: ASSPEPLYNEQF

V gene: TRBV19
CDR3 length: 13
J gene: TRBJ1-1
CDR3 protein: ASSIVSSPNTEAF

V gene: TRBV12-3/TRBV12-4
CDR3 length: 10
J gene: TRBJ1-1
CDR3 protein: ASSHTGNEAF

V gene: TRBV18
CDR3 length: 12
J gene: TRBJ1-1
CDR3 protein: ASSPQTENTEAF

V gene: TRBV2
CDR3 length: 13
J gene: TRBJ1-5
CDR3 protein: ASSVQGAQGQPQH

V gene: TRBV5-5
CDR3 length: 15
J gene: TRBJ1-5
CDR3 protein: ASSNFDGTGSNQPQH